This entry features one T cell receptor beta chain sequence. The data belong to a study of CD8 T cells in Susac syndrome. Reverse transcription of roughly 0.5 to 1 ug RNA was performed with random hexamers. MiXCR, applied by TCRdb to the immunoSEQ multiplex PCR reads, yields one record per CDR3 protein. The sample has 45,000 to 55,000 distinct CDR3 sequences, 80% to 95% seen once; the top ten hold approximately 0.54%. Trimming stripped 6 bases from V and 14 bases from J, with 13 bases between. Germline V gene sequence: CDR1 SNHLY, CDR2 FYNNEI. The CDR3 runs to 10 residues. This chain connects TRBV2 to TRBJ1-2; tentative D call: TRBD1 (5 bases). This receptor was obtained from a human donor in good health. Source material: CD8+ T cells from PBMCs. CDR3 region: CASSPGSRTF. In nucleotides, the CDR3 is TGTGCCAGCAGCCCAGGGTCGCGTACCTTC.